The clone carrying this T cell receptor (beta chain) has only one observation. Study processing details: Estimates of nucleated cell counts were drawn from the amplification of reference gene primers. Measured with immunoSEQ multiplex PCR; TCRdb has only the in-frame clones, and not every one. V and J calls and clone size are copied from that table; D and trimming were computed from the DNA. Altogether roughly 250,000 clones are present, roughly nine tenths being singletons, with the ten largest covering 9.5% to 15%. The data were taken from a study of blood T cell repertoires in COVID-19. On the study more broadly: Both acute and convalescent COVID-19 samples were obtained from the United States, Italy and Spain.

The CDR3 is 12 amino acids. Trimming removed 3 bases from V and 5 bases from J, with 8 bases in between. The germline gives CDR1 SGHDT, CDR2 YYEEEE. The chain employs TRBV5-6 and TRBJ2-5, with D unresolved. The clonotype originates from a woman aged 30 to 39 with COVID-19, enrolled during active disease. Sequencing was performed on peripheral blood. The chain's CDR3 is CASSSLGETQYF. The CDR3 DNA is TGTGCCAGCAGCTCCCTCGGGGAGACCCAGTACTTC.